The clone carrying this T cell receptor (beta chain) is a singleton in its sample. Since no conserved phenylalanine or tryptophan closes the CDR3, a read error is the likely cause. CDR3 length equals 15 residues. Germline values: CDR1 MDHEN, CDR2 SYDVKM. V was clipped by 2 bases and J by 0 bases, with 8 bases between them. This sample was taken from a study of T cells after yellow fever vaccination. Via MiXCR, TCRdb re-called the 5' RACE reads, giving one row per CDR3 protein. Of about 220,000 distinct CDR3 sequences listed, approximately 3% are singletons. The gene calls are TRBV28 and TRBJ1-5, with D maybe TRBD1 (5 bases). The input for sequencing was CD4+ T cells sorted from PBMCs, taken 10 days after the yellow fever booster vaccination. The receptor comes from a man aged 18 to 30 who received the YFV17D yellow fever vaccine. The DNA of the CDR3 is TGTGCCAGCAGTTTAGGGGGTTATAGCAATCAGCCCCAGCATTCT. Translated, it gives CASSLGGYSNQPQHS.